Below are 13 T cell receptor beta chains sequenced from a single sample in a study of T cell responses to AZD1222 COVID-19 vaccine. The protocol was immunoSEQ multiplex PCR, while the TCRdb copy is restricted to in-frame clones and leaves out a portion. The sample has around 94,000 clones; approximately 91% are singletons. The sample was peripheral blood, taken on day 0 of AZD1222 vaccination. The receptors here all came from an adult in good health.

The sample holds one count of this clone. This rearrangement joins TRBV7-3 to TRBJ2-5, with TRBD1 matching over 7 bases. The J segment lost 1 base and the V segment lost 0 bases, leaving 2 bases of the junction unmatched. This CDR3 is 15 amino acids long. Germline assignment: CDR1 SGHTA and CDR2 FQGTGA. The CDR3 region has the DNA TGTGCCAGCAGCTTAACAGGGACAGCCCAAGAGACCCAGTACTTC. It codes for CASSLTGTAQETQYF.

The chain has TRBV18 and TRBJ1-2; 10 positions match TRBD1. This CDR3 is built from 17 residues. Per germline, CDR1 KGHSH and CDR2 LQKENI. V shed 3 bases and J 4 bases; nucleotides not matched to a gene: 11. Here the CDR3 reads CASSPRGSGQGPYGYTF. CDR3 in DNA: TGTGCCAGCTCACCTCGGGGGTCGGGACAGGGGCCCTATGGCTACACCTTC.

CDR3 sequence reads: CASSQESGGWGTDTQYF. As DNA, the CDR3 is TGTGCCAGCAGCCAAGAAAGCGGGGGGTGGGGCACAGATACGCAGTATTTT. The chain links TRBV3-1 (or the pseudogene TRBV3-2) to TRBJ2-3; 9 nucleotides line up with TRBD2. The ends lost 0 bases at V and 1 base at J; junction bases unmatched: 5. The CDR3 has 17 amino acids. From germline, CDR1 is LGHDT and CDR2 YNNKEL (reference sequence).

This chain links TRBV5-1 with TRBJ2-2; D call uncertain. CDR3 length equals 15 residues. Trimming shortened V by 3 bases and J by 3 bases, and 12 bases separated the two germline ends. The germline CDR1 and CDR2 sequences are SGHRS and YFSETQ. Here the CDR3 reads CASSSATGYTGELFF. The CDR3 DNA sequence: TGCGCCAGCAGCTCAGCGACGGGTTACACCGGGGAGCTGTTTTTT.

J is TRBJ2-7 and V is TRBV2, with unresolved D. Trimming cost V 6 bases and J 1 base, with 4 bases left between them. The CDR3 runs 11 residues. The V gene's germline CDR1 is SNHLY and CDR2 FYNNEI. CDR3 loop: CASRRSYEQYF. The DNA for the CDR3 is TGTGCCAGCAGGAGATCCTACGAGCAGTACTTC.

V usage is TRBV7-9 and J usage is TRBJ1-4; D not resolved. CDR1 is SEHNR, CDR2 FQNEAQ, per germline (reference sequence). The length of the CDR3 is 12 residues. The V gene lost 5 bases and the J gene lost 8 bases, with 9 bases spanning the gap. The CDR3 here is CASSLDGEKLFF. The CDR3, as DNA: TGTGCCAGCAGCCTGGACGGAGAAAAACTGTTTTTT. Complete variable domain (other parts from reference TRBV7-9 and TRBJ1-4): DTGVSQNPRHKITKRGQNVTFRCDPISEHNRLYWYRQTLGQGPEFLTYFQNEAQLEKSRLLSDRFSAERPKGSFSTLEIQRTEQGDSAMYLCASSLDGEKLFFGSGTQLSVL.

Turning to this clone: At one of its ends the junction is not consistent with the germline gene, which may arise from a read error. The chain carries TRBV5-1 and TRBJ2-5; the match to TRBD1 covers 8 bases. The CDR3 is made up of 14 amino acids. Per the germline V gene, CDR1 is SGHRS and CDR2 is YFSETQ. In nucleotides, the CDR3 is TGCGCCAGCAGCTCCGGACAGGGATTTGAGACCCGGTACTTC. Amino acid sequence: CASSSGQGFETRYF. The full variable domain, in which reference TRBV5-1 and TRBJ2-5 provide the parts outside the CDR3, is KAGVTQTPRYLIKTRGQQVTLSCSPISGHRSVSWYQQTPGQGLQFLFEYFSETQRNKGNFPGRFSGRQFSNSRSEMNVSTLELGDSALYLCASSSGQGFETRYFGPGTRLLVL.

The chain joins TRBV5-6 to TRBJ1-3; 10 positions match TRBD1. Germline values: CDR1 SGHDT, CDR2 YYEEEE. V lost 5 bases and J lost 2; bases outside the gene matches: 4. The CDR3 extends over 15 amino acids. The CDR3 nucleotides are TGTGCCAGCAGTCCCGGGACAGGGGCTGGAAACACCATATATTTT. Translation: CASSPGTGAGNTIYF.

The chain employs TRBV28 and TRBJ2-1; 11 bases fit TRBD2. Germline lookup yields CDR1 MDHEN and CDR2 SYDVKM. V was pared by 3 bases and J by 5 bases, with 6 bases of the junction left unmatched. The CDR3 consists of 16 residues. In DNA, the CDR3 is TGTGCCAGCAGTTTTAGACTAGCGGGGCGAAACAATGAGCAGTTCTTC. Its protein is CASSFRLAGRNNEQFF.

The V gene is TRBV7-9, the J gene TRBJ2-3, with TRBD2 matching over 8 bases. The CDR3 runs to 17 residues. Trimming removed 3 bases from V and 1 base from J; junction bases left unmatched: 9. Looked up from germline, CDR1 is SEHNR and CDR2 is FQNEAQ (reference sequence). The CDR3 region has the DNA TGTGCCAGCAGCTTCCCGGGACTAGGTGTTCGCACAGATACGCAGTATTTT. Amino acids: CASSFPGLGVRTDTQYF.

Only one count was recorded for this clone. The chain is built from TRBV3-1 (or the pseudogene TRBV3-2) and TRBJ2-3, with D possibly being TRBD2 (6 bases). Trimming took 4 bases from V and 6 from J, leaving 17 bases between them. CDR3 length equals 15 residues. CDR1 LGHDT and CDR2 YNNKEL come from the germline V gene (reference sequence). The CDR3 DNA reads as TGTGCCAGCAGCCCGGGACTCCTGTTTATGGATACGCAGTATTTT. Translating it yields CASSPGLLFMDTQYF.

The J gene is TRBJ1-3, the V gene TRBV5-1; D possibly corresponds to TRBD1 (5 bases). V was trimmed by 0 bases and J by 0 bases, leaving 7 bases between them. The CDR3 totals 15 residues. Germline-derived CDR1 and CDR2 are SGHRS and YFSETQ. This CDR3 is CASSLGGTSGNTIYF. Here the CDR3 DNA reads TGCGCCAGCAGCTTGGGGGGGACCTCTGGAAACACCATATATTTT.

The V and J genes are TRBV4-1 and TRBJ1-2; D gene unclear. V lost 6 bases and J lost 8, with 16 bases in between. The length of the CDR3 is 13 residues. The V gene's germline CDR1 is MGHRA and CDR2 YSYEKL. The CDR3, as DNA: TGCGCCAGCAGTGGCGACGGCGGCCCGGGCTACACCTTC. It specifies CASSGDGGPGYTF.